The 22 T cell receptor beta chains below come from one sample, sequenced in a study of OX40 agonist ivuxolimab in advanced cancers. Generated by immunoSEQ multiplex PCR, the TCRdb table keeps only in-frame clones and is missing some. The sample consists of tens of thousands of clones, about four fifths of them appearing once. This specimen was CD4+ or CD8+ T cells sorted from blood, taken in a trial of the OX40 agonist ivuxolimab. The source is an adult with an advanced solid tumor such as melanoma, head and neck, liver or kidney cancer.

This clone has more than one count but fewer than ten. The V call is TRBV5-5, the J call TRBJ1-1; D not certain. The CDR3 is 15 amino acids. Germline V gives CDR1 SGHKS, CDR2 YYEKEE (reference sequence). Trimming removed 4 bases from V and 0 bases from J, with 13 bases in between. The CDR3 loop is CASSPGVGLNTEAFF. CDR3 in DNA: TGTGCCAGCAGCCCAGGAGTGGGATTGAACACTGAAGCTTTCTTT.

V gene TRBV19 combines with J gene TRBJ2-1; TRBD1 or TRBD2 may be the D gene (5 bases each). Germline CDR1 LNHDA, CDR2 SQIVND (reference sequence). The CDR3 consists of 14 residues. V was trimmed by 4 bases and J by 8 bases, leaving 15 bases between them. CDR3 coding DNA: TGTGCCAGTAGTACGGACCCGGGGCCCGATGAGCAGTTCTTC. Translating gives CASSTDPGPDEQFF.

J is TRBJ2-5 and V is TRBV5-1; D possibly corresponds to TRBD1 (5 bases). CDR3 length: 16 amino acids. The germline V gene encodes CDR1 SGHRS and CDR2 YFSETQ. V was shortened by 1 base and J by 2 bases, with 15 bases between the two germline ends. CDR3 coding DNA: TGCGCCAGCAGCTTGAGGGGAATGGCAGGGCAAGAGACCCAGTACTTC. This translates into CASSLRGMAGQETQYF.

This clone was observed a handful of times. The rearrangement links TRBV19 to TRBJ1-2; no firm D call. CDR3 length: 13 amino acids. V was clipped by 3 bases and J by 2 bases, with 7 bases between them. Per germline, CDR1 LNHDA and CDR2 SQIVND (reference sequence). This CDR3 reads CASSMRQNYGYTF. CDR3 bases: TGTGCCAGTAGTATGAGGCAGAACTATGGCTACACCTTC.

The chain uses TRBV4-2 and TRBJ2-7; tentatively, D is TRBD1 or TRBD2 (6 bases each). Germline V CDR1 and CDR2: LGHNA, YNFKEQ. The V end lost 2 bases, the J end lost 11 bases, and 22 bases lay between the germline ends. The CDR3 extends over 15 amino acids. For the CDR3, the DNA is TGTGCCAGCAGCCAATCTCAGAGGTCGGGGGCGACCAAGTACTTC. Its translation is CASSQSQRSGATKYF.

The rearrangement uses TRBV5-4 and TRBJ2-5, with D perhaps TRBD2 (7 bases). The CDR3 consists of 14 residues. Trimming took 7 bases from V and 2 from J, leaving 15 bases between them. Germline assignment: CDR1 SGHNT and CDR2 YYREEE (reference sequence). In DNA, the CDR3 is TGTGCCAGCCGGCTAGGGGGGGCACAAGAGACCCAGTACTTC. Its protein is CASRLGGAQETQYF.

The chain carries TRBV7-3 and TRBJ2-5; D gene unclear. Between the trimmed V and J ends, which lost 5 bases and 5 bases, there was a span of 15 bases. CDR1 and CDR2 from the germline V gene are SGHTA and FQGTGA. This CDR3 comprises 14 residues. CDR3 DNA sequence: TGTGCCAGCAGCATTAACCCCCATAGCGAGACCCAGTACTTC. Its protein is CASSINPHSETQYF. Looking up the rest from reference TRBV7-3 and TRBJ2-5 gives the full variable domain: GAGVSQTPSNKVTEKGKYVELRCDPISGHTALYWYRQSLGQGPEFLIYFQGTGAADDSGLPNDRFFAVRPEGSVSTLKIQRTERGDSAVYLCASSINPHSETQYFGPGTRLLVL.

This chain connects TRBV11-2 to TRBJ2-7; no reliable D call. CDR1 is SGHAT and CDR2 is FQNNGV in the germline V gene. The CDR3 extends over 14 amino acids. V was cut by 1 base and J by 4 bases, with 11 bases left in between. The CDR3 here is CASSLGFTTYEQYF. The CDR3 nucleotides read TGTGCCAGCAGCTTAGGGTTTACTACTTACGAGCAGTACTTC.

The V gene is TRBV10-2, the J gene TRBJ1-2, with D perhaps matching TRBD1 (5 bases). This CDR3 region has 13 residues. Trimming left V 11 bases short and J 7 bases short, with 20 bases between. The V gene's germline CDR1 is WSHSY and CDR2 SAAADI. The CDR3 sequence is CASTDGGGAGYTF. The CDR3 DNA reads TGCGCCTCAACTGATGGAGGAGGGGCTGGCTACACCTTC.

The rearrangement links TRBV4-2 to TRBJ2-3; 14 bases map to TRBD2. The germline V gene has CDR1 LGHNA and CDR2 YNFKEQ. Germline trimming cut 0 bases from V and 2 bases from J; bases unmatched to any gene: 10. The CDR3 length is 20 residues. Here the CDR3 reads CASSQDRTSGGFGHTDTQYF. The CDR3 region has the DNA TGTGCCAGCAGCCAAGATAGGACTAGCGGGGGGTTCGGGCACACAGATACGCAGTATTTT.

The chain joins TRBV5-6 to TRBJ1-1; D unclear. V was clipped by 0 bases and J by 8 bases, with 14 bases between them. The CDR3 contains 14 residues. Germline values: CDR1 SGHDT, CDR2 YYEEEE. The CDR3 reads CASSLVSAKTEAFF. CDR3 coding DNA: TGTGCCAGCAGCTTGGTTTCGGCCAAAACCGAAGCTTTCTTT.

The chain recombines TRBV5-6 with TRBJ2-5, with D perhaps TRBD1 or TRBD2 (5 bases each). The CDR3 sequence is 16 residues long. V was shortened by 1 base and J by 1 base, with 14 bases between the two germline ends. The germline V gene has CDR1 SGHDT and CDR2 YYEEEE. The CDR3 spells CASSLNSGLAQETQYF. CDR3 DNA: TGTGCCAGCAGCTTGAATTCAGGGCTAGCCCAAGAGACCCAGTACTTC.

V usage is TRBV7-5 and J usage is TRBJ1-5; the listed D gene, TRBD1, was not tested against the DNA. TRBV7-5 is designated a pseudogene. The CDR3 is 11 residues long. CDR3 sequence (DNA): TGTGCCAGAAGCGTCCCCCCACCCCAGCATTTT. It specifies CARSVPPPQHF.

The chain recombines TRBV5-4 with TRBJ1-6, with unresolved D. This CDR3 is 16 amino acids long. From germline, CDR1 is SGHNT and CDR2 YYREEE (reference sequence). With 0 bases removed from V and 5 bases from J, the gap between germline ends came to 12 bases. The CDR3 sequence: CASSLDELDDNSPLHF. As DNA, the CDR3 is TGTGCCAGCAGCTTGGACGAGCTTGACGATAATTCACCCCTCCACTTT. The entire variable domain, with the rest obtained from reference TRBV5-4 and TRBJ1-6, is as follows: ETGVTQSPTHLIKTRGQQVTLRCSSQSGHNTVSWYQQALGQGPQFIFQYYREEENGRGNFPPRFSGLQFPNYSSELNVNALELDDSALYLCASSLDELDDNSPLHFGNGTRLTVT.

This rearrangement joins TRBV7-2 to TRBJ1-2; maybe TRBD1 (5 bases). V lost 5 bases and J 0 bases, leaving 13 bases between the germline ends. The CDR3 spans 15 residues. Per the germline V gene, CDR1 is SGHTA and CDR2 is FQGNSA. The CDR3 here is CASSPRTLSNYGYTF. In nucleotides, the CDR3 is TGTGCCAGCAGCCCCCGGACACTGTCTAACTATGGCTACACCTTC.

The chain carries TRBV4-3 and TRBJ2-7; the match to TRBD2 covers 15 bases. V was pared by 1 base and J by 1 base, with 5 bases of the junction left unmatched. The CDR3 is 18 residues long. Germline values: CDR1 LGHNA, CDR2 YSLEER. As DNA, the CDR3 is TGCGCCAGCAGCCAAGGGACTAGCGGGGGGGCATTATCCTACGAGCAGTACTTC. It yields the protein CASSQGTSGGALSYEQYF.

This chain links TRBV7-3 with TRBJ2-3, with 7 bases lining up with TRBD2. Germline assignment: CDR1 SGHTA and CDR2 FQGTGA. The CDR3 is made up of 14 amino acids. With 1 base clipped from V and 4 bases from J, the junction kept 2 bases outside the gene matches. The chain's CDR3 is CASSLSGGADTQYF. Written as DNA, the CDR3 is TGTGCCAGCAGCTTAAGTGGGGGGGCAGATACGCAGTATTTT.

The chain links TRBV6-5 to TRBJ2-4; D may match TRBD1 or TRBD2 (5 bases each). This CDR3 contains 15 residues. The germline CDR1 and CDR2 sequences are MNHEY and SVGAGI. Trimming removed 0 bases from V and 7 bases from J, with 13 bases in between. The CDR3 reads CASSYSPGLGNIQYF. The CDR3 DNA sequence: TGTGCCAGCAGTTACTCACCGGGGCTAGGGAACATTCAGTACTTC.

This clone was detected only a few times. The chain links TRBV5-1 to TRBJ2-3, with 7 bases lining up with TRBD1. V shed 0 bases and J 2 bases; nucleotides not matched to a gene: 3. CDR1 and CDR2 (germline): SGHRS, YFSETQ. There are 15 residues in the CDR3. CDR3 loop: CASSLADRITDTQYF. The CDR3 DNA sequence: TGCGCCAGCAGCTTGGCGGACAGGATCACAGATACGCAGTATTTT.

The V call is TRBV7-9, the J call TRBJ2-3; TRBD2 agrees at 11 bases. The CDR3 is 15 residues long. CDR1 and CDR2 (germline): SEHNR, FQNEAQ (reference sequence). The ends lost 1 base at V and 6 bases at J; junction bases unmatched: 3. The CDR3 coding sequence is TGTGCCAGCAGCTTAGTAGCGGGGGGGCCGGATACGCAGTATTTT. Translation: CASSLVAGGPDTQYF.

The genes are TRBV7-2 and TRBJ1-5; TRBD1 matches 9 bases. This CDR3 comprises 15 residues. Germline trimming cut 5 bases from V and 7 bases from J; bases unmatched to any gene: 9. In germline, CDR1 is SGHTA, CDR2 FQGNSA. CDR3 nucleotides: TGTGCCAGCAGCCGTACAGGGGGCGCAGGGCAGCCCCAGCATTTT. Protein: CASSRTGGAGQPQHF.

This CDR3 reads CAWSEIARTTDEQFF. The CDR3 nucleotides read TGTGCCTGGAGTGAGATAGCTAGGACAACGGATGAGCAGTTCTTC. This chain connects TRBV30 to TRBJ2-1, with D perhaps TRBD1 (5 bases). The CDR3 consists of 15 residues. V gave up 1 base and J gave up 8 bases, with 18 bases separating them. Germline values: CDR1 GTSNPN, CDR2 SVGIG (reference sequence).